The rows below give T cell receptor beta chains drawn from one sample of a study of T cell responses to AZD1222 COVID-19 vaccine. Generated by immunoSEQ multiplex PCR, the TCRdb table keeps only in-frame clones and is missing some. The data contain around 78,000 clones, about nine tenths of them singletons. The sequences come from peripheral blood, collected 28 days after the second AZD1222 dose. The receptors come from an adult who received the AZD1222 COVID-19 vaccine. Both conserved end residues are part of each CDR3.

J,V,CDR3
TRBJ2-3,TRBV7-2,CASRLASDTQYF
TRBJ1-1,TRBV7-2,CASSPDFSTEAFF
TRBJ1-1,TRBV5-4,CASSLATGGEAFF
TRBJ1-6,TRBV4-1,CASSQVAGMGSLHF
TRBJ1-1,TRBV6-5,CASSYGEGNTEAFF
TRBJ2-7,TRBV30,CAWSVFGDRGRF
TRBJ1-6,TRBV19,CASSIVPRMGPLHF
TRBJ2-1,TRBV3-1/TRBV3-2,CATGLAGGNEQFF
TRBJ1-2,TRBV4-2,CASSQEESGALGYTF
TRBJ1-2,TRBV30,CAWSTNYGYTF
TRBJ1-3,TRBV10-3,CAISDEGTGGNTIYF
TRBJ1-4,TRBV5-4,CASSQDRENEKLFF
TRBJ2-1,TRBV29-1,CSVGTSGGPGEQFF
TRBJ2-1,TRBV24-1,CATSDSRASSYNEQFF
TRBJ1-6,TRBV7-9,CASSFTQRDSPLHF
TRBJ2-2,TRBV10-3,CAISPGQNTGELFF
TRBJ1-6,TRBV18,CASSPNSGINSPLHF
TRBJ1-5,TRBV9,CASSVTGSNQPQHF
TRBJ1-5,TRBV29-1,CSARVVDSNQPQHF
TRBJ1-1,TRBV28,CASSYRVVVNTEAFF
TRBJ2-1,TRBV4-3,CASSQVGRRGSYNEQFF
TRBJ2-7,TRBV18,CASSLGEWYEQYF
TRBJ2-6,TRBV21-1,CASSSGQDEANVLTF
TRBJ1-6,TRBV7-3,CASSLTGGLNSPLHF
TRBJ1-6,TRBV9,CASSFDPGYNSPLHF
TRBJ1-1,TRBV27,CASSLRRDGTSEAFF